This T cell receptor (beta chain) originates from a study of T cells expressing NK-cell markers. Study-level background: The study drew TCR beta repertoires from sorted CD3+CD56+NKG2C+, CD3+CD56+NKG2C- and CD3+CD56-NKG2C+ T cells. Study conclusions and caveats: Whether expanded NKG2C+ T cell clones were HCMV specific stayed uncertain. For four donors, these clonotypes were likewise the leading ones in the CD3+CD56-NKG2C+ fraction.

UMIs were included in TCR beta cDNA generated by 5'RACE template switching. TCRdb reworked the 5' RACE reads into one entry per CDR3 protein, no DNA. The table lists roughly 390,000 distinct CDR3 sequences. Comments on this clonotype: Its antigen remains unidentified.

The CDR3 totals 18 residues. The germline V gene encodes CDR1 SGHRS and CDR2 YFSETQ. Input material: blood T cells: a sorted CD56 or NKG2C T cell subset, CD4+ or CD8+ T cells, or bulk PBMC T cells (not recorded which). The chain has TRBV5-1 and TRBJ2-1; TCRdb's D gene call, TRBD2, goes unchecked for lack of DNA. This TCR derives from a man aged 18-70 years in good health. The CDR3 is CASSRTSGGPTLYNEQFF.